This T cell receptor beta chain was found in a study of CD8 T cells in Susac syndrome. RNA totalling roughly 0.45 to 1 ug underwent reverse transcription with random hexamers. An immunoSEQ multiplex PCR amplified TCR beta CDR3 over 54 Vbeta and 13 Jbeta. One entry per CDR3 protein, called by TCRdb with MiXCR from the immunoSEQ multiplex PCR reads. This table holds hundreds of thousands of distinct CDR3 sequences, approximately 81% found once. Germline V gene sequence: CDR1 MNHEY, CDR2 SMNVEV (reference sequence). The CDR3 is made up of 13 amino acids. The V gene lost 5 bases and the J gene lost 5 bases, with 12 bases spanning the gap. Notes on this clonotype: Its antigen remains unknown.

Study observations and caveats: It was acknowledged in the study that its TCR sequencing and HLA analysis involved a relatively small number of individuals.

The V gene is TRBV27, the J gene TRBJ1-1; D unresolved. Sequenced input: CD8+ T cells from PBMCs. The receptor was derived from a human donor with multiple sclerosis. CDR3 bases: TGTGCCAGCAGTCGCTATTGGAGTACTGAAGCTTTCTTT. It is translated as CASSRYWSTEAFF.